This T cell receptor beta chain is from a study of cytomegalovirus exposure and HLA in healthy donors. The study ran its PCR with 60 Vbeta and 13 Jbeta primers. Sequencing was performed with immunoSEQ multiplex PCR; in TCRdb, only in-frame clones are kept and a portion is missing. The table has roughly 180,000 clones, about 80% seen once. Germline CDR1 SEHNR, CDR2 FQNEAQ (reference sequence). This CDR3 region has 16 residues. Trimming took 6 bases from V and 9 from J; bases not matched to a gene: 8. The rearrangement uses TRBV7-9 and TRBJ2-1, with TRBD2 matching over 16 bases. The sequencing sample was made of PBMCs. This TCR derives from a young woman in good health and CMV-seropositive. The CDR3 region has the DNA TGTGCCAGCAGGACCGGGACTAGCGGGAGGGGAGGTGAGCAGTTCTTC. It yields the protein CASRTGTSGRGGEQFF.